The present entry profiles one T cell receptor beta chain with its context. Its specificity is not known. The record originates from a study of T cell responses to AZD1222 COVID-19 vaccine. This CDR3 is 13 amino acids long. Trimming took off 0 bases at V and 1 base at J, with 3 bases between the two ends. The germline gives CDR1 SGHRS, CDR2 YFSETQ. The assay was immunoSEQ multiplex PCR, and TCRdb's table has in-frame clones only and misses some. The repertoire includes 150,000 to 200,000 clones, 75% to 95% of them detected once, and about 2.6% sits in the top ten. Findings of the study overall: Repertoires were obtained only post-peak T cell response. Only a handful of AZD1222 recipients tested seropositive at baseline.

The TCR was taken from an adult in good health. This chain links TRBV5-1 with TRBJ2-3, with D hard to call. Source: peripheral blood, taken on day 0 of AZD1222 vaccination. This CDR3 reads CASSLEGTDTQYF. The CDR3 DNA is TGCGCCAGCAGCTTGGAGGGCACAGATACGCAGTATTTT. The full variable domain, in which reference TRBV5-1 and TRBJ2-3 provide the parts outside the CDR3, is KAGVTQTPRYLIKTRGQQVTLSCSPISGHRSVSWYQQTPGQGLQFLFEYFSETQRNKGNFPGRFSGRQFSNSRSEMNVSTLELGDSALYLCASSLEGTDTQYFGPGTRLTVL.